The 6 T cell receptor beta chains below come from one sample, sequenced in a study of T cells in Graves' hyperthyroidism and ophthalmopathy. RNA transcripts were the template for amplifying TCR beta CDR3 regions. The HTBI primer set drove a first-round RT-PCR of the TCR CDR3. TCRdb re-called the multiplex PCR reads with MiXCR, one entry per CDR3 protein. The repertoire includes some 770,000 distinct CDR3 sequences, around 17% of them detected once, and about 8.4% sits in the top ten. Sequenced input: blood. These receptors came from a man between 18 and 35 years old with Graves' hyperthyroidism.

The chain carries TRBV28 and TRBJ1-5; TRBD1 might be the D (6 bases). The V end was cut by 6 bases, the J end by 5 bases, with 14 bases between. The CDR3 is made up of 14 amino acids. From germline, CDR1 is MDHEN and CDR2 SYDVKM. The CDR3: CASSPPGAYQPQHF. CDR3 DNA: TGTGCCAGCAGCCCTCCGGGGGCGTATCAGCCCCAGCATTTT.

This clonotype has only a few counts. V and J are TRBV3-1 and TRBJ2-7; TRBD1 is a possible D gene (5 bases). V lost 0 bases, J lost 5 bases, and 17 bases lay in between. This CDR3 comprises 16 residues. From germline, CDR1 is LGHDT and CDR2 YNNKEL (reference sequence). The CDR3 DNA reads TGTGCCAGCAGCCAAGAATCAGGGTGGCCCAGGGACGAGCAGTACTTC. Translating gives CASSQESGWPRDEQYF.

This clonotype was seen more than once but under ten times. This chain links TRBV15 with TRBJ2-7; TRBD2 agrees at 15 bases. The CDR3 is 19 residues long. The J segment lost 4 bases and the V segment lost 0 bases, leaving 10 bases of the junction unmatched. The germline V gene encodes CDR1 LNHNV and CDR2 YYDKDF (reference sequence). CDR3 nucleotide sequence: TGTGCCACCAGCAGAGAAGGTACGGGGACTAGCGGGAGGCCGTACGAGCAGTACTTC. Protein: CATSREGTGTSGRPYEQYF.

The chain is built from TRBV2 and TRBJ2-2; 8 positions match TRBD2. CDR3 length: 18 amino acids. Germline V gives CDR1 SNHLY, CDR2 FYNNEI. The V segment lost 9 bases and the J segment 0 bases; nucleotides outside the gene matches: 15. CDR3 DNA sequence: TGTGCCAGTGACATGGGCGGGAGGAACCCTCCGAACACCGGGGAGCTGTTTTTT. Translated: CASDMGGRNPPNTGELFF.

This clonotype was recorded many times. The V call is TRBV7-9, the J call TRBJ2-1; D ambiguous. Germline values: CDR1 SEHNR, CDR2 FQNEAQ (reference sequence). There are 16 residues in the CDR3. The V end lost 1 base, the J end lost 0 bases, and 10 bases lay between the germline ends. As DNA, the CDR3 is TGTGCCAGCAGCTTAGATGGTCAGATCTCCTACAATGAGCAGTTCTTC. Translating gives CASSLDGQISYNEQFF.

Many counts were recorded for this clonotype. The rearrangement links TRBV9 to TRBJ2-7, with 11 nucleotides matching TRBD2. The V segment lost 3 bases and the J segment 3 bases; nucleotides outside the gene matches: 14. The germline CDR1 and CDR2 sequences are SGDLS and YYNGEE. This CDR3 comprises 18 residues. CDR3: CASSAGDGLAGWDYEQYF. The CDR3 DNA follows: TGTGCCAGCAGCGCAGGGGACGGACTAGCGGGTTGGGACTACGAGCAGTACTTC.